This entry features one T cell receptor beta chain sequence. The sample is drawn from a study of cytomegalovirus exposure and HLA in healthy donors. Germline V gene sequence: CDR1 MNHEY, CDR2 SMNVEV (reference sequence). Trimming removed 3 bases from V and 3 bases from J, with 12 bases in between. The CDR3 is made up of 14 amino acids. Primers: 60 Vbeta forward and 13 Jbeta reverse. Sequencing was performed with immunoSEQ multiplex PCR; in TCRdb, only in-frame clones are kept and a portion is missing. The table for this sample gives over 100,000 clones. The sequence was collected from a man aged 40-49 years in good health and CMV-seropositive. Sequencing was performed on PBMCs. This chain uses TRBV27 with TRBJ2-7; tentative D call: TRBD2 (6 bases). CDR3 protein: CASSFRELSYEQYF. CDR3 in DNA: TGTGCCAGCAGTTTTCGGGAGTTGAGCTACGAGCAGTACTTC.